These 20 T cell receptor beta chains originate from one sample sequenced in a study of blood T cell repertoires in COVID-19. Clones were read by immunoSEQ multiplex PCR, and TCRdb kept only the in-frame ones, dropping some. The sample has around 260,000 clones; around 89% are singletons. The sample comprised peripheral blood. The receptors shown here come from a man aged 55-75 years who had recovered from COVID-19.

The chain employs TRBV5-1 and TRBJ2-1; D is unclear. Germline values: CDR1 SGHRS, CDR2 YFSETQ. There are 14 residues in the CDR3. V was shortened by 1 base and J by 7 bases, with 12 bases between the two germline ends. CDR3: CASSLSLYGNEQFF. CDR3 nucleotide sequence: TGCGCCAGCAGCTTGTCCCTCTACGGGAATGAGCAGTTCTTC.

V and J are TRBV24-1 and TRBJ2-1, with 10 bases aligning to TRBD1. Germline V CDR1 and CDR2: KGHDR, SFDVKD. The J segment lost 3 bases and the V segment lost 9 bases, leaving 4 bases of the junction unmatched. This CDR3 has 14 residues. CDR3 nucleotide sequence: TGTGCCACCCGGACAGGGGGTATCTACAATGAGCAGTTCTTC. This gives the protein CATRTGGIYNEQFF.

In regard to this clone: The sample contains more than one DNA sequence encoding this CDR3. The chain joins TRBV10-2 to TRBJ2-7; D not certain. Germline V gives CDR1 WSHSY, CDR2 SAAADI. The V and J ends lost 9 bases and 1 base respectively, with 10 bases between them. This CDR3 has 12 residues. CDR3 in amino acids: CASTGLSYEQYF. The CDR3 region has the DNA TGCGCCAGTACCGGGTTGTCCTACGAGCAGTACTTC.

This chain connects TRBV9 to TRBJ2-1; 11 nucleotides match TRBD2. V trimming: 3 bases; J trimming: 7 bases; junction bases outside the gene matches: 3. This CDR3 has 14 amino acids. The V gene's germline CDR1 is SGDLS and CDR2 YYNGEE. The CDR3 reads CASSATSGVNEQFF. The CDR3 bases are TGTGCCAGCAGCGCGACTAGCGGGGTTAATGAGCAGTTCTTC.

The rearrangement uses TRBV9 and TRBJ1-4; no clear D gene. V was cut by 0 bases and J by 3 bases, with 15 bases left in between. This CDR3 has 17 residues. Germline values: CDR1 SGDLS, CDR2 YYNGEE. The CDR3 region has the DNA TGTGCCAGCAGCGTAGACCTGGCGTCGGGGTCTAATGAAAAACTGTTTTTT. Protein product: CASSVDLASGSNEKLFF.

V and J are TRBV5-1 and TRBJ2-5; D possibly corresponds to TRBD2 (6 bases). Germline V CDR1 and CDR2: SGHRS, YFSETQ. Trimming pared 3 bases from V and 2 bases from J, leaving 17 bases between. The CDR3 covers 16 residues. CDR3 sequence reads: CASSYAQGGRQETQYF. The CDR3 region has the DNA TGCGCCAGCAGCTACGCCCAGGGTGGGAGGCAAGAGACCCAGTACTTC.

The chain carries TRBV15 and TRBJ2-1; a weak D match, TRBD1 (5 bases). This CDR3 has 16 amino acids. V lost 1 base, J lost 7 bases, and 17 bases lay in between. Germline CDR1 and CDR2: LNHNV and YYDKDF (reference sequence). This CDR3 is CATSRVPGNPLNEQFF. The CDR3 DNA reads TGTGCCACCAGCAGAGTGCCAGGGAACCCTCTGAATGAGCAGTTCTTC.

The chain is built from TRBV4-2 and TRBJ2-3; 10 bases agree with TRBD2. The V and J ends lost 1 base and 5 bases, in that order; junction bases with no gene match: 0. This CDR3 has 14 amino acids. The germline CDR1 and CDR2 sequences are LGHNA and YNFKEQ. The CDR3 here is CASSQGTSGDTQYF. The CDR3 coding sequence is TGTGCCAGCAGCCAAGGGACTAGCGGAGATACGCAGTATTTT.

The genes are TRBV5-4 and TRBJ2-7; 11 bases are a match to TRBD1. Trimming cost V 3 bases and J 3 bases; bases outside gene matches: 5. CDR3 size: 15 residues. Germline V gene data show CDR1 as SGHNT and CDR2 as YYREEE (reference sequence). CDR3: CASSSGQGVYYEQYF. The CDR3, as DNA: TGTGCCAGCAGCTCGGGACAGGGGGTCTACTACGAGCAGTACTTC.

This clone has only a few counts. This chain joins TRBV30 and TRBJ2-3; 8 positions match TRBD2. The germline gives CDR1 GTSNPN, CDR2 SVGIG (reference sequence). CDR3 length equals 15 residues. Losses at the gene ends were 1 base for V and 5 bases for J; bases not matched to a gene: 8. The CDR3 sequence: CAWSGRTSRGDTQYF. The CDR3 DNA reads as TGTGCCTGGAGTGGTCGGACTAGCCGAGGAGATACGCAGTATTTT.

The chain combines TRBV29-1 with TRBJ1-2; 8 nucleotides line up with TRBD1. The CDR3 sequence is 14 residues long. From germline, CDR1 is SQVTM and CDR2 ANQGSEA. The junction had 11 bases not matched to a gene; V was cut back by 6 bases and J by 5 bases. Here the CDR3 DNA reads TGCAGCGTCGCTGGACAGGGTAAAGGGTATGGCTACACCTTC. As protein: CSVAGQGKGYGYTF.

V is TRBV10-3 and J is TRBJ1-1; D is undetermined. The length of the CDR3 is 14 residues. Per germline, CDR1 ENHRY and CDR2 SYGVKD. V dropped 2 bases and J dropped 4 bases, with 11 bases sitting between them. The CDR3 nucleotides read TGTGCCATCAGTGAGGCAACAGTGAGCACTGAAGCTTTCTTT. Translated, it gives CAISEATVSTEAFF.

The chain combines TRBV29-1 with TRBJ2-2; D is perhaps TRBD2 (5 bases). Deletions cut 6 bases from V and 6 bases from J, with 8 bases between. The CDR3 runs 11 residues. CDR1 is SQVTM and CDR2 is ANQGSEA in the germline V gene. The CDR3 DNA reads TGCAGCGTCTCGGGGTCCGGGGAGCTGTTTTTT. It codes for CSVSGSGELFF.

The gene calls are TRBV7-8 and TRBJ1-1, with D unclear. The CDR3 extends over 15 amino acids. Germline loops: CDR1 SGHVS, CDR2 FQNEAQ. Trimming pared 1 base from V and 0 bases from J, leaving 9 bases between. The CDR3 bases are TGTGCCAGCAGCTTAGGCTCCAGGATGAACACTGAAGCTTTCTTT. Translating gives CASSLGSRMNTEAFF.

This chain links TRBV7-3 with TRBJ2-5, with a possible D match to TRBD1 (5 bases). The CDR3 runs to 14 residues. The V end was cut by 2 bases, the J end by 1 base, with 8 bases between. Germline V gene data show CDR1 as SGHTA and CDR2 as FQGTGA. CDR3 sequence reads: CASSLWGSQETQYF. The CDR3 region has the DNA TGTGCCAGCAGCTTATGGGGCAGCCAAGAGACCCAGTACTTC.

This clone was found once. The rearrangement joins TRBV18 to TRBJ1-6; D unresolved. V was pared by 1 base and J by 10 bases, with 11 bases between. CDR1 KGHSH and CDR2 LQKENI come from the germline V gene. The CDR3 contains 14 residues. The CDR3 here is CASSPRGKGSPLHF. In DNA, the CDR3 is TGTGCCAGCTCACCACGAGGGAAGGGATCACCCCTCCACTTT. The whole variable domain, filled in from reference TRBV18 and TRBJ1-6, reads NAGVMQNPRHLVRRRGQEARLRCSPMKGHSHVYWYRQLPEEGLKFMVYLQKENIIDESGMPKERFSAEFPKEGPSILRIQQVVRGDSAAYFCASSPRGKGSPLHFGNGTRLTVT.

CDR3 nucleotides: TGTGCCAGCTCACCACTAACAGCGGGGGGGTACCAAGAGACCCAGTACTTC. This encodes CASSPLTAGGYQETQYF. The chain uses TRBV18 and TRBJ2-5, with 10 bases lining up with TRBD2. From germline, CDR1 is KGHSH and CDR2 LQKENI. The CDR3 sequence is 17 residues long. V was pared by 1 base and J by 0 bases, with 5 bases of the junction left unmatched.

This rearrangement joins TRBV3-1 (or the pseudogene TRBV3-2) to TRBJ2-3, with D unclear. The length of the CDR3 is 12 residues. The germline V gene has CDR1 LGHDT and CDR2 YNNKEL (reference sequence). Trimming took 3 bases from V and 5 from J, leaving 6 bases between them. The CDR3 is CASSQSGDTQYF. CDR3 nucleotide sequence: TGTGCCAGCAGCCAGAGTGGAGATACGCAGTATTTT.

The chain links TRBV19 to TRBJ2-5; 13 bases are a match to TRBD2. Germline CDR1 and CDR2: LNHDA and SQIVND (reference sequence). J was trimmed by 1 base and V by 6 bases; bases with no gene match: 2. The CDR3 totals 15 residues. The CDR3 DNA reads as TGTGCCAGTAGGACTAGCGGGGGGTTCCAAGAGACCCAGTACTTC. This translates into CASRTSGGFQETQYF.

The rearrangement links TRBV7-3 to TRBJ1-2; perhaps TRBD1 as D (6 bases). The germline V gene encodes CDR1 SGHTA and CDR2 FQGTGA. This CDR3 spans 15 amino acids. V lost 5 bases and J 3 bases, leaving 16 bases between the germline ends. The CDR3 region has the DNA TGTGCCAGCAGCGAAAGGGGGGGAATGGACTATGGCTACACCTTC. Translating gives CASSERGGMDYGYTF.